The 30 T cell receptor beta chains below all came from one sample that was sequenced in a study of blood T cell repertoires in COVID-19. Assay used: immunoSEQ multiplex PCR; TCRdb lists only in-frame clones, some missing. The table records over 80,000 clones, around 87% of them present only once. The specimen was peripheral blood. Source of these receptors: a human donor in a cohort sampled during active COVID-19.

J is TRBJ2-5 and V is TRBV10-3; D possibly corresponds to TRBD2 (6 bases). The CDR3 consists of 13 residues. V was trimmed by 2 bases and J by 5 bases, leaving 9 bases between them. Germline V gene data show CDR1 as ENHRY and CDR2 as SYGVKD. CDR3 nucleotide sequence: TGTGCCATCAGTGAGGGAGGGCAGGAGACCCAGTACTTC. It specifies CAISEGGQETQYF.

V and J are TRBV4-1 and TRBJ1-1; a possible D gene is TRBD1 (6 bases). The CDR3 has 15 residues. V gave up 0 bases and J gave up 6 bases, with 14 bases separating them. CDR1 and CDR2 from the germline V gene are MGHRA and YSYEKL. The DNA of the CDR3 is TGCGCCAGCAGCCAAGATAGATGGGGGGGCCCTGAAGCTTTCTTT. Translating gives CASSQDRWGGPEAFF.

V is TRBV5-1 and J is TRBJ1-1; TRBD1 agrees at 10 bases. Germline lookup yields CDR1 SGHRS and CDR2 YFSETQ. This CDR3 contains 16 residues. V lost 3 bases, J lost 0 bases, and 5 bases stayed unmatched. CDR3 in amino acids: CASSWTGGLLNTEAFF. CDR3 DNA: TGCGCCAGCAGCTGGACAGGGGGGCTACTGAACACTGAAGCTTTCTTT.

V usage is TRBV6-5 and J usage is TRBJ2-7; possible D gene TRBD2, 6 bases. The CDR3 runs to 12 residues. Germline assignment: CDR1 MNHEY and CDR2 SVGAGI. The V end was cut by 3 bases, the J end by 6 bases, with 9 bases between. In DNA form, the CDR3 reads TGTGCCAGCAGTTATAGGGGACTCGAGCAGTACTTC. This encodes CASSYRGLEQYF.

Here the CDR3 reads CASSRGTGDSYEQYF. CDR3 nucleotide sequence: TGTGCCAGCAGTCGAGGGACAGGGGACTCCTACGAGCAGTACTTC. This chain joins TRBV6-5 and TRBJ2-7; the match to TRBD1 covers 10 bases. CDR3 size: 15 residues. Germline V gene data show CDR1 as MNHEY and CDR2 as SVGAGI. Trimming took 5 bases from V and 0 from J; bases not matched to a gene: 4.

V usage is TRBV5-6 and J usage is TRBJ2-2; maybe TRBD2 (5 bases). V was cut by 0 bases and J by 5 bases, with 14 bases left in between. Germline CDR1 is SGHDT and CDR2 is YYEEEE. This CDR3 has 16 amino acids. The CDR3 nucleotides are TGTGCCAGCAGCTTGGAACGGGGAAGAGATACCGGGGAGCTGTTTTTT. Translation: CASSLERGRDTGELFF.

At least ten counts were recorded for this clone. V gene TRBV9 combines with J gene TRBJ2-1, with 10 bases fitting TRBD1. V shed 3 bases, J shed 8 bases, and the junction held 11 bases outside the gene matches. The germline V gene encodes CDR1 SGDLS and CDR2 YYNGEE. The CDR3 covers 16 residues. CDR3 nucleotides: TGTGCCAGCAGCGCCAGAGGACAGGGGGAAGGGGATGAGCAGTTCTTC. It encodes CASSARGQGEGDEQFF.

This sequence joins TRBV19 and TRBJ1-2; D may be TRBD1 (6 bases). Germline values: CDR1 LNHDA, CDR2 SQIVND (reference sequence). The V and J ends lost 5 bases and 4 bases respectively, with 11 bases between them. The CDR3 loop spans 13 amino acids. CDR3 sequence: CASSLGQSYGYTF. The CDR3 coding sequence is TGTGCCAGTAGTCTTGGACAGAGCTATGGCTACACCTTC.

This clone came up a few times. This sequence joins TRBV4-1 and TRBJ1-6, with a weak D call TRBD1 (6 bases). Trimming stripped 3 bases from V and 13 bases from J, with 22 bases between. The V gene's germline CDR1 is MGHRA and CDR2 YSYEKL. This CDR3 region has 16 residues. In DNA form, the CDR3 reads TGCGCCAGCAGCCAGGGTCCGGGACACGGAGAGTTTCCCCTCCACTTT. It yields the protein CASSQGPGHGEFPLHF.

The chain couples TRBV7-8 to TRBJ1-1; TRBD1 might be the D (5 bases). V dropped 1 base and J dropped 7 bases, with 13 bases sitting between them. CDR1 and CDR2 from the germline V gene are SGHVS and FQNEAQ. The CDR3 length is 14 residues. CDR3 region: CASSLGGLGGEAFF. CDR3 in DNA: TGTGCCAGCAGCTTAGGGGGTCTCGGGGGTGAAGCTTTCTTT.

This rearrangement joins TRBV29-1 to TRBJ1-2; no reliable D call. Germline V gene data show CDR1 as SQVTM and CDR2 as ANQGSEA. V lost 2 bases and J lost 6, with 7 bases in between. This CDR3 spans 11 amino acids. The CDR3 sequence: CSVESGDGYTF. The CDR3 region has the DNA TGCAGCGTTGAATCCGGGGATGGCTACACCTTC.

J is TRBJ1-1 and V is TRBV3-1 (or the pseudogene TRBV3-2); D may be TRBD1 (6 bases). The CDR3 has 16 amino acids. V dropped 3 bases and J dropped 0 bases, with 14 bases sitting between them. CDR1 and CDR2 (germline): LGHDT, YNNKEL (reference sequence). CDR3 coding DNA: TGTGCCAGCAGCCAGGGGGCGGTTTTCATGAACACTGAAGCTTTCTTT. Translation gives CASSQGAVFMNTEAFF.

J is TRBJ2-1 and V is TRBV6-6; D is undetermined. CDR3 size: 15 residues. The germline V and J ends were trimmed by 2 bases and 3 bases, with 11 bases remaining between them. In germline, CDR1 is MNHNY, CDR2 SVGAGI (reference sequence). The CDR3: CASSYGNRVYNEQFF. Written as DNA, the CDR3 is TGTGCCAGCAGTTACGGAAATCGGGTCTACAATGAGCAGTTCTTC.

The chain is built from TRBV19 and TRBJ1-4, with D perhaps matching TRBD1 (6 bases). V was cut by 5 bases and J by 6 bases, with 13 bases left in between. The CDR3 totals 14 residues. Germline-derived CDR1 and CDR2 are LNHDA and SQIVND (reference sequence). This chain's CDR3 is CASSRTGSDEKLFF. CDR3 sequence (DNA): TGTGCCAGTAGTCGCACAGGGAGCGATGAAAAACTGTTTTTT.

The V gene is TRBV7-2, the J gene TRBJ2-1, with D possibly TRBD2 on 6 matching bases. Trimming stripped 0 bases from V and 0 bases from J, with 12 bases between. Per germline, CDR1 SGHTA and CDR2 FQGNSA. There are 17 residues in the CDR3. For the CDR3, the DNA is TGTGCCAGCAGCTTAGCGGGAGGCCGGAGCTCCTACAATGAGCAGTTCTTC. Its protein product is CASSLAGGRSSYNEQFF.

CDR3 sequence (DNA): TGCGCCAGCAGTGATACTGATACTCTCCATGGCTACACCTTC. It yields the protein CASSDTDTLHGYTF. V and J are TRBV10-2 and TRBJ1-2; D remains unclear. The V end was cut by 3 bases, the J end by 6 bases, with 14 bases between. This CDR3 spans 14 amino acids. CDR1 is WSHSY, CDR2 SAAADI, per germline.

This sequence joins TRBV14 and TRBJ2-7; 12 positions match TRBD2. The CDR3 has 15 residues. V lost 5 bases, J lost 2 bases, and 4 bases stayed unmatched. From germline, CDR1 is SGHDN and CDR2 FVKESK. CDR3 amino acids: CASSSWTSGAYEQYF. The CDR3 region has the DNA TGTGCCAGCAGCTCGTGGACTAGCGGGGCCTACGAGCAGTACTTC.

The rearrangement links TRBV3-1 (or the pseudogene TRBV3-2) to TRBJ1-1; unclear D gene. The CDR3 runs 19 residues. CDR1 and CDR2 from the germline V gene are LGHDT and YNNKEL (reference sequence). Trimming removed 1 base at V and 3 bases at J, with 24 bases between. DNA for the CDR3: TGTGCCAGCAGCCAAGTCGATTCCGTGGGCAGGCCGGAGGACACTGAAGCTTTCTTT. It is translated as CASSQVDSVGRPEDTEAFF.

CDR3 sequence: CASSLGRSDGYTF. As DNA, the CDR3 is TGCGCCAGCAGCTTGGGGAGATCGGATGGCTACACCTTC. V gene TRBV5-1 combines with J gene TRBJ1-2; D call uncertain. Germline V gene data show CDR1 as SGHRS and CDR2 as YFSETQ. V was pared by 0 bases and J by 6 bases, with 9 bases between. CDR3 length equals 13 residues.

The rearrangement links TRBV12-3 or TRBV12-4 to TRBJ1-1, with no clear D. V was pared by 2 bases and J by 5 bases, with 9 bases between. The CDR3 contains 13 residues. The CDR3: CASSLFSGTEAFF. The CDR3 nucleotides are TGTGCCAGCAGTTTATTCTCGGGGACTGAAGCTTTCTTT.

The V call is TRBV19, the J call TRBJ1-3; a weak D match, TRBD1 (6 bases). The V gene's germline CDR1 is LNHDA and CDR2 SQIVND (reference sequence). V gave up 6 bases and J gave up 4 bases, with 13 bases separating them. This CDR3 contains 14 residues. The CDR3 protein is CASSQGQIGNTIYF. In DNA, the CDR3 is TGTGCCAGTAGCCAAGGACAGATCGGAAACACCATATATTTT.

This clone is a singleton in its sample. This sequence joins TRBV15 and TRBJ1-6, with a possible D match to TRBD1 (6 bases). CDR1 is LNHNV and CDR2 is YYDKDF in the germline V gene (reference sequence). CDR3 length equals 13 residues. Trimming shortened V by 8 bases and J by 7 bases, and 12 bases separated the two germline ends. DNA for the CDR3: TGTGCCACCGGAAGGACAGCCAATTCACCCCTCCACTTT. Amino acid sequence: CATGRTANSPLHF.

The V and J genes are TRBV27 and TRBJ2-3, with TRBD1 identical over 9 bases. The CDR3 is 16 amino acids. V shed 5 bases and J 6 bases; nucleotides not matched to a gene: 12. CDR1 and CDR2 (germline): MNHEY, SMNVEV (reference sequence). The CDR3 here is CASSPRTGVGWDTQYF. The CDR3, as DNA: TGTGCCAGCAGTCCCCGGACAGGGGTCGGTTGGGATACGCAGTATTTT.

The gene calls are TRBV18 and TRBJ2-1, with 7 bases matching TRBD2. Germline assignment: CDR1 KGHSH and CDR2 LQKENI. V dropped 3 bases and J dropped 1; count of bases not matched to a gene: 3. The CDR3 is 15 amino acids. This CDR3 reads CASSPGAGSYNEQFF. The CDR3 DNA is TGTGCCAGCTCACCGGGAGCGGGGTCCTACAATGAGCAGTTCTTC. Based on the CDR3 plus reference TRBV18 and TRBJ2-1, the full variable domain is NAGVMQNPRHLVRRRGQEARLRCSPMKGHSHVYWYRQLPEEGLKFMVYLQKENIIDESGMPKERFSAEFPKEGPSILRIQQVVRGDSAAYFCASSPGAGSYNEQFFGPGTRLTVL.

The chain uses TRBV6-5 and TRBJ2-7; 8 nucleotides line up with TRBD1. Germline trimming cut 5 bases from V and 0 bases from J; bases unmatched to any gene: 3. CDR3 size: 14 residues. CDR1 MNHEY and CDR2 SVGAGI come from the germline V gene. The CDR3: CASSLGQGSYEQYF. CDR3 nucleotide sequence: TGTGCCAGCAGTCTCGGACAGGGCTCCTACGAGCAGTACTTC.

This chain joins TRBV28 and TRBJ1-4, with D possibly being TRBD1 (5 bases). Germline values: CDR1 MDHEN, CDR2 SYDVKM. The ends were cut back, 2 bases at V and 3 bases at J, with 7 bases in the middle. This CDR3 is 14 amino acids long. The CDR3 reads CASSLGGANEKLFF. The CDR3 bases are TGTGCCAGCAGTTTAGGAGGGGCTAATGAAAAACTGTTTTTT.

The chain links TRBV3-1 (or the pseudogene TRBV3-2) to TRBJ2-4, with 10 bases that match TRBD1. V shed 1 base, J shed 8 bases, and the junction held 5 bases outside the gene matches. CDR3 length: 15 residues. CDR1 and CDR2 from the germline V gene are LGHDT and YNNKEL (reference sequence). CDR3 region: CASSQAPGQGHIQYF. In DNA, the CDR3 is TGTGCCAGCAGCCAAGCCCCGGGACAGGGGCACATTCAGTACTTC.

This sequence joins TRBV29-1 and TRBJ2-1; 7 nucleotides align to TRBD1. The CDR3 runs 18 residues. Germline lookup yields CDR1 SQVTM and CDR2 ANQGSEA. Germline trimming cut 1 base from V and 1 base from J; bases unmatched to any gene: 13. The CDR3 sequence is CSVEVDRFSVPSYNEQFF. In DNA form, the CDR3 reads TGCAGCGTTGAAGTGGACAGGTTTTCAGTGCCGTCCTACAATGAGCAGTTCTTC.

The CDR3 sequence is CASSISWTGQGSSSYEQYF. The CDR3 nucleotides read TGTGCCAGCAGTATATCATGGACAGGGCAAGGCTCAAGCTCCTACGAGCAGTACTTC. The chain recombines TRBV2 with TRBJ2-7; 8 bases line up with TRBD1. Germline values: CDR1 SNHLY, CDR2 FYNNEI. The trim removed 5 bases at V and 0 bases at J, leaving 18 bases unmatched. The length of the CDR3 is 19 residues.

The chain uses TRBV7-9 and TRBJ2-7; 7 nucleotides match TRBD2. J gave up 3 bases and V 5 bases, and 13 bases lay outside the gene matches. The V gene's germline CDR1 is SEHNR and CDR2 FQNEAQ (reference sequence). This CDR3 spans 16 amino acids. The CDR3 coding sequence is TGTGCCAGCAGCCGGTGGGCTAGCGGTAACCGCTACGAGCAGTACTTC. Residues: CASSRWASGNRYEQYF.